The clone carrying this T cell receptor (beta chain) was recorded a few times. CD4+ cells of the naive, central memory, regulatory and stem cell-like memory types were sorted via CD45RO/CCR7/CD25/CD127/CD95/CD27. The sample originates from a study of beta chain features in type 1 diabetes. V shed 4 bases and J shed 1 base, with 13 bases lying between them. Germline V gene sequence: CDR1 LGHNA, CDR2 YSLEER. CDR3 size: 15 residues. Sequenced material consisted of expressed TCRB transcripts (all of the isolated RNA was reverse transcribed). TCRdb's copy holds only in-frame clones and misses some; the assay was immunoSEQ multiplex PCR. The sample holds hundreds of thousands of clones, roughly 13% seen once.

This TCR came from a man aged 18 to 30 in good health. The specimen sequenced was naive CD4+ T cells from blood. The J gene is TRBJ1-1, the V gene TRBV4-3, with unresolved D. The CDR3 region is CASSPLKTGNTEAFF. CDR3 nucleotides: TGCGCCAGCAGCCCTTTGAAGACGGGGAACACTGAAGCTTTCTTT.